The 2 T cell receptor beta chains reported below all come from one sample, sequenced in a study of response to subunit inactivated influenza vaccine. TCRdb re-derived calls from the RT-PCR reads in MiXCR, one entry per CDR3 protein. The table shows 500,000 to 550,000 distinct CDR3 sequences, with less than 7.5% occurring only once. This specimen consisted of PBMCs from blood, obtained roughly 24 months after vaccination. These receptors were taken from a man aged 50 to 69 who received an inactivated influenza vaccine.

The rearrangement uses TRBV27 and TRBJ2-5, with 7 bases lining up with TRBD1. With 3 bases clipped from V and 7 bases from J, the junction kept 5 bases outside the gene matches. Germline-derived CDR1 and CDR2 are MNHEY and SMNVEV (reference sequence). CDR3 length: 13 amino acids. CDR3 region: CASSFDRAVTQYF. The CDR3 DNA follows: TGTGCCAGCAGTTTTGACAGGGCGGTGACCCAGTACTTC.

This clonotype occurred a few times. The V and J genes are TRBV21-1 and TRBJ2-7. TRBV21-1 is annotated as a pseudogene. The CDR3 is made up of 13 amino acids. DNA of the CDR3: TGTGCCAGCAGCAAAGCCCCCCTCCTCGAGCAGTACTTC. The encoded protein is CASSKAPLLEQYF.